Listed below are T cell receptor beta chains from one sample, sequenced in a study of OX40 agonist ivuxolimab in advanced cancers. Generated by immunoSEQ multiplex PCR, the TCRdb table keeps only in-frame clones and is missing some. Of some 19,000 clones in the sample, 88% were seen once. Specimen: CD4+ or CD8+ T cells sorted from blood, collected in a trial of the OX40 agonist ivuxolimab. These receptors were taken from an adult with an advanced solid tumor such as melanoma, head and neck, liver or kidney cancer. The CDR3 runs from the conserved cysteine through the conserved F or W. The order of the fields is clone size, D gene, V gene, CDR3 length, J gene, CDR3 DNA, CDR3 protein. D genes are given only for firm matches. Clone size is not always given. Where it is, it says once, few, many or a class for expanded clones.

NA	NA	TRBV6-6	14	TRBJ2-7	TGTGCCAGCAGTTACTCGGCCGGTTTATACGAGCAGTACTTC	CASSYSAGLYEQYF
NA	NA	TRBV2	15	TRBJ1-5	TGTGCCAGCAAGGATCAGGGTGGTGGCAATCAGCCCCAGCATTTT	CASKDQGGGNQPQHF
medium-sized	NA	TRBV5-4	13	TRBJ2-7	TGTGCCAGCAGCTTGGGGGTTAGGGACGAGCAGTACTTC	CASSLGVRDEQYF
NA	TRBD2	TRBV4-1	15	TRBJ2-7	TGCGCCAGCAGCCAAGGAGTACTAGCGGGACACGAGCAGTACTTC	CASSQGVLAGHEQYF
NA	NA	TRBV19	15	TRBJ2-5	TGTGCCAGTAGTCTGTCCTGGGGCCAACAAGAGACCCAGTACTTC	CASSLSWGQQETQYF
once	NA	TRBV5-1	14	TRBJ2-7	TGCGCCAGCTGGGGAGAAGGTGAATCCTACGAGCAGTACTTC	CASWGEGESYEQYF
NA	TRBD1	TRBV13	16	TRBJ2-2	TGTGCCAGCAGCCACGGACAGGGGGCCGATACCGGGGAGCTGTTTTTT	CASSHGQGADTGELFF
NA	NA	TRBV5-6	13	TRBJ2-1	TGTGCCAGCTCCTTTTCCGGGAACAATGAGCAGTTCTTC	CASSFSGNNEQFF
NA	TRBD1	TRBV7-2	15	TRBJ1-1	TGTGCCAGCAGCTTAGGGACAGGGGGTCTACTCGAAGCTTTCTTT	CASSLGTGGLLEAFF
NA	NA	TRBV5-6	13	TRBJ2-7	TGTGCCAGCAGCTTTCGACAGGTCTACGAGCAGTACTTC	CASSFRQVYEQYF
NA	TRBD2	TRBV9	15	TRBJ2-3	TGTGCCAGCAGCGCGAGCGGGGGGGTAGGAGATACGCAGTATTTT	CASSASGGVGDTQYF
NA	NA	TRBV27	14	TRBJ1-1	TGTGCCAGCAGTTTAAGGACAGACAACACTGAAGCTTTCTTT	CASSLRTDNTEAFF
NA	TRBD1	TRBV9	14	TRBJ1-4	TGTGCCAGCAGCGCCCTCCAGGGGGGCGAAAAACTGTTTTTT	CASSALQGGEKLFF
NA	TRBD1	TRBV27	19	TRBJ1-4	TGTGCCAGCAGTCCGTCCGGGACAGGGTGGGGGTCAACTAATGAAAAACTGTTTTTT	CASSPSGTGWGSTNEKLFF